These 14 T cell receptor beta chains were sequenced from one sample in a study of monozygotic twins with inflammatory bowel disease. From its re-call of the 5' RACE reads, TCRdb lists each CDR3 protein once, without DNA. Seen in this sample are 150,000 to 200,000 distinct CDR3 sequences; the ten most common clones hold around 7.2%. Material: blood. The receptor source for this set is a human donor with ulcerative colitis or Crohn's disease, or a healthy co-twin of an affected twin (not recorded which).

The CDR3 spells CSVVPAPANTEAFF. This rearrangement joins TRBV29-1 to TRBJ1-1. The CDR3 is 14 residues long. Germline V gene lookup returns CDR1 SQVTM and CDR2 ANQGSEA.

V gene TRBV29-1 combines with J gene TRBJ2-7. CDR3 length equals 13 residues. Germline V lookup: CDR1 SQVTM, CDR2 ANQGSEA. The CDR3 is CSVESGFSYEQYF.

CDR3 protein: CASSRSGTYNEQFF. The chain couples TRBV4-3 to TRBJ2-1; no DNA is available, so the TRBD2 call from TCRdb remains unchecked. This CDR3 has 14 residues. Per the germline V gene, CDR1 is LGHNA and CDR2 is YSLEER.

The chain joins TRBV6-2 or TRBV6-3 to TRBJ1-2. This CDR3 has 13 residues. Germline V lookup: CDR1 MNHEY, CDR2 SVGEGT. The CDR3: CASSGPINYGYTF.

The V call is TRBV5-5, the J call TRBJ2-3. The CDR3 runs 16 residues. Looked up from germline, CDR1 is SGHKS and CDR2 is YYEKEE (reference sequence). CDR3: CASSWGLAASTDTQYF. Supplemented by reference TRBV5-5 and TRBJ2-3, the full variable domain reads DAGVTQSPTHLIKTRGQQVTLRCSPISGHKSVSWYQQVLGQGPQFIFQYYEKEERGRGNFPDRFSARQFPNYSSELNVNALLLGDSALYLCASSWGLAASTDTQYFGPGTRLTVL.

The chain is built from TRBV3-1 and TRBJ2-7; TCRdb's assignment of TRBD2 cannot be checked, as there is no DNA. CDR1 is LGHDT, CDR2 YNNKEL, per germline (reference sequence). The CDR3 covers 19 residues. CDR3 sequence: CASSHTGGRVQQSSYEQYF.

The rearrangement links TRBV20-1 to TRBJ1-6; TCRdb designates TRBD1, a call that cannot be tested without DNA. Germline values: CDR1 DFQATT, CDR2 SNEGSKA (reference sequence). This CDR3 is built from 15 residues. The CDR3 protein is CSANPGGAANSPLHF.

The chain joins TRBV6-1 to TRBJ1-3. There are 14 residues in the CDR3. The germline V gene has CDR1 MNHNS and CDR2 SASEGT. The chain's CDR3 is CASRLGAPGNTIYF.

Here the CDR3 reads CASSLSSPTGGVYEQYF. The chain uses TRBV27 and TRBJ2-7; TCRdb's assignment of TRBD1 cannot be checked, as there is no DNA. Germline CDR1 MNHEY, CDR2 SMNVEV (reference sequence). CDR3 length: 17 residues.

V gene TRBV5-6 combines with J gene TRBJ2-7. The CDR3 covers 15 residues. The germline gives CDR1 SGHDT, CDR2 YYEEEE. CDR3 region: CASSLDVSGAYEQYF. The whole variable domain, filled in from reference TRBV5-6 and TRBJ2-7, reads DAGVTQSPTHLIKTRGQQVTLRCSPKSGHDTVSWYQQALGQGPQFIFQYYEEEERQRGNFPDRFSGHQFPNYSSELNVNALLLGDSALYLCASSLDVSGAYEQYFGPGTRLTVT.

The gene calls are TRBV11-1 and TRBJ1-1; TCRdb outputs TRBD1, but without DNA this stays unchecked. This CDR3 contains 14 residues. Germline CDR1 SGHAT, CDR2 FQDESV (reference sequence). CDR3: CASSLDTGRAEAFF.

The chain uses TRBV12-3 or TRBV12-4 and TRBJ1-1. CDR3 size: 11 residues. This CDR3 is CASDISAEAFF.

The CDR3 here is CASSPEWTYGYTF. The V and J genes are TRBV7-2 and TRBJ1-2. The CDR3 has 13 residues. CDR1 is SGHTA and CDR2 is FQGNSA in the germline V gene.

The chain has TRBV6-1 and TRBJ1-5; absent DNA, TCRdb's TRBD1 call cannot be checked. Germline CDR1 MNHNS, CDR2 SASEGT. The CDR3 runs to 14 residues. Here the CDR3 reads CASSPRDGNQPQHF.